Presented here are 25 T cell receptor beta chains from one specimen sequenced in a study of T cells after yellow fever vaccination. Each CDR3 protein is one row after TCRdb ran MiXCR on the 5' RACE reads. The profile shows approximately 6,300 distinct CDR3 sequences, about 6.5% of them singletons. The sequenced sample was PBMCs, either bulk or a sorted T-cell subset (CD4+, CD8+, memory, or dextramer-sorted; not recorded which), obtained around 15 days after the first yellow fever vaccination. These receptors originate from a man aged 18 to 29 who received the YFV17D yellow fever vaccine.

This clonotype was detected many times. The rearrangement joins TRBV5-6 to TRBJ2-5, with D uncertain. The germline V and J ends were trimmed by 1 base and 5 bases, with 12 bases remaining between them. CDR1 and CDR2 from the germline V gene are SGHDT and YYEEEE. CDR3 size: 14 residues. The CDR3 here is CASSLWQLMETQYF. The CDR3 coding sequence is TGTGCCAGCAGCTTGTGGCAGTTGATGGAGACCCAGTACTTC.

Turning to this clonotype: One end of the junction fails to match germline, which may point to a read error. The chain is built from TRBV10-3 and TRBJ2-1, with 8 bases identical to TRBD2. Germline lookup yields CDR1 ENHRY and CDR2 SYGVKD. The CDR3 totals 14 residues. The CDR3 loop reads CALSEGTSIDEQFF. The CDR3 bases are TGTGCCCTCAGTGAGGGGACTAGTATCGACGAGCAGTTCTTC.

In its sample, this clonotype is medium-sized. The chain couples TRBV12-3 or TRBV12-4 to TRBJ2-7; the D gene is possibly TRBD1 (5 bases). The CDR3 is made up of 13 amino acids. V was shortened by 6 bases and J by 2 bases, with 11 bases between the two germline ends. The CDR3, as DNA: TGTGCCAGCAGCCGTGACAGCGCCTACGAGCAGTACTTC. It is translated as CASSRDSAYEQYF.

This clonotype appeared many times. The rearrangement joins TRBV6-1 to TRBJ2-1; a possible D gene is TRBD1 (5 bases). Germline CDR1 reads MNHNS; CDR2 reads SASEGT. V lost 5 bases, J lost 3 bases, and 17 bases lay in between. The CDR3 contains 16 residues. The CDR3 loop reads CASSPSDSRFYNEQFF. In nucleotides, the CDR3 is TGTGCCAGCAGTCCTTCCGACAGCCGCTTCTACAATGAGCAGTTCTTC.

There are many counts of this clonotype. The chain links TRBV27 to TRBJ2-2; D is possibly TRBD1 (6 bases). CDR3 length equals 14 residues. Germline lookup yields CDR1 MNHEY and CDR2 SMNVEV (reference sequence). Trimming removed 5 bases at V and 0 bases at J, with 7 bases between. The CDR3 region has the DNA TGTGCCAGCAGTCCAGGGGCGAACACCGGGGAGCTGTTTTTT. Protein product: CASSPGANTGELFF.

This clonotype is medium-sized (0.01 to 0.1%) in the sample. CDR3 bases: TGTGCCGCGGGGGGGAGCTCCTACAATGAGCAGTTCTTC. Translation gives CAAGGSSYNEQFF. This chain uses TRBV3-1 with TRBJ2-1, with TRBD2 matching over 9 bases. Germline V gene sequence: CDR1 LGHDT, CDR2 YNNKEL (reference sequence). CDR3 length equals 13 residues. The J segment lost 0 bases and the V segment lost 11 bases, leaving 2 bases of the junction unmatched.

At least ten counts were recorded for this clonotype. The chain recombines TRBV4-1 with TRBJ2-7, with D possibly TRBD1 on 6 matching bases. This CDR3 is built from 17 residues. Germline values: CDR1 MGHRA, CDR2 YSYEKL. Deletions cut 3 bases from V and 2 bases from J, with 20 bases between. The CDR3 coding sequence is TGCGCCAGCAGCCAGACGTGGGCAGGGGCCTTACCCTACGAGCAGTACTTC. It codes for CASSQTWAGALPYEQYF.

This clonotype has ten or more counts. The chain is built from TRBV6-1 and TRBJ2-7; a possible D gene is TRBD2 (6 bases). The germline V gene encodes CDR1 MNHNS and CDR2 SASEGT. This CDR3 has 15 residues. V was clipped by 0 bases and J by 2 bases, with 11 bases between them. As DNA, the CDR3 is TGTGCCAGCAGTGAAGCGCGGAGGGCCCCCTACGAGCAGTACTTC. Translated: CASSEARRAPYEQYF.

This clonotype was seen only a few times. The J gene is TRBJ2-7, the V gene TRBV20-1; D remains ambiguous. V was trimmed by 2 bases and J by 0 bases, leaving 8 bases between them. Germline V gives CDR1 DFQATT, CDR2 SNEGSKA (reference sequence). CDR3 size: 13 residues. CDR3 nucleotide sequence: TGCAGTGCTAGAATTGGCAGCTCCTACGAGCAGTACGTC. Residues: CSARIGSSYEQYV.

In its sample, this clonotype was seen many times. V is TRBV21-1 and J is TRBJ1-5; the table's D call, TRBD1, has no DNA check behind it. TRBV21-1 is described as a pseudogene. CDR3 length: 18 residues. CDR3 sequence reads: CASSSVRGLSYSNQPQHF. DNA for the CDR3: TGTGCCAGCAGCTCTGTGCGGGGATTAAGCTATAGCAATCAGCCCCAGCATTTT.

The genes are TRBV12-3 or TRBV12-4 and TRBJ2-7, with D unclear. V shed 6 bases and J shed 2 bases, with 11 bases lying between them. The CDR3 covers 13 residues. The CDR3 DNA reads TGTGCCAGCAGCTTTAGGACGCCCTACGAGCAGTACTTC. Translation gives CASSFRTPYEQYF.

This clonotype was picked up many times. The genes are TRBV7-2 and TRBJ2-1; D remains ambiguous. Trimming took off 3 bases at V and 6 bases at J, with 12 bases between the two ends. Germline V lookup: CDR1 SGHTA, CDR2 FQGNSA. The CDR3 length is 14 residues. Here the CDR3 reads CASSFRVVGNEQFF. The DNA of the CDR3 is TGTGCCAGCAGCTTCCGGGTAGTGGGCAATGAGCAGTTCTTC.

This clonotype appeared many times. The gene calls are TRBV4-2 and TRBJ2-1; D gene ambiguous. Trimming took 1 base from V and 1 from J, leaving 14 bases between them. Germline CDR1 is LGHNA and CDR2 is YNFKEQ. There are 17 residues in the CDR3. The CDR3 is CASSQAVWTDSYNEQFF. The CDR3 region has the DNA TGTGCCAGCAGCCAAGCGGTCTGGACGGATTCCTACAATGAGCAGTTCTTC.

This clonotype came up many times. The chain recombines TRBV6-2 or TRBV6-3 with TRBJ2-3; D gene ambiguous. Germline CDR1 and CDR2: MNHEY and SVGEGT. V lost 2 bases to trimming and J lost 3 bases, with 6 bases between them. The CDR3 runs to 13 residues. CDR3 nucleotide sequence: TGTGCCAGCAGTTACGGGATGACAGATACGCAGTATTTT. Encoded protein: CASSYGMTDTQYF.

With respect to this clonotype: A read error may be the cause here, since a much bigger clone is one base away. The genes are TRBV10-3 and TRBJ2-5, with 10 bases matching TRBD2. CDR1 ENHRY and CDR2 SYGVKD come from the germline V gene. V lost 5 bases to trimming and J lost 6 bases; unmatched junction nucleotides: 6. The CDR3 runs to 14 residues. The CDR3 loop reads CAISPGLAEQTQYF. The CDR3 region has the DNA TGTGCCATCAGTCCAGGACTAGCGGAACAGACCCAGTACTTC.

This clonotype was found many times. The rearrangement joins TRBV12-3 or TRBV12-4 to TRBJ2-5; a possible D gene is TRBD2 (6 bases). V was pared by 11 bases and J by 5 bases, with 15 bases between. The CDR3 loop spans 12 amino acids. The CDR3 spells CASRGAPETQYF. The CDR3 bases are TGTGCCTCCCGCGGGGCGCCCGAGACCCAGTACTTC.

The sample holds many counts of this clonotype. The chain has TRBV7-2 and TRBJ2-7, with 7 bases fitting TRBD1. This CDR3 has 16 residues. The germline gives CDR1 SGHTA, CDR2 FQGNSA. V lost 5 bases to trimming and J lost 0 bases; unmatched junction nucleotides: 10. The chain's CDR3 is CASSPRVDRFSYEQYF. Here the CDR3 DNA reads TGTGCCAGCAGCCCGCGGGTGGACAGGTTCTCCTACGAGCAGTACTTC.

The sample holds many counts of this clonotype. This sequence joins TRBV29-1 and TRBJ2-1; no reliable D call. The length of the CDR3 is 11 residues. The germline V gene has CDR1 SQVTM and CDR2 ANQGSEA. Trimming took 4 bases from V and 8 from J, leaving 9 bases between them. This chain's CDR3 is CSVGVYDEQFF. The CDR3 DNA reads TGCAGCGTTGGAGTTTACGATGAGCAGTTCTTC.

Many counts were recorded for this clonotype. This chain links TRBV13 with TRBJ1-2; D ambiguous. CDR3 size: 15 residues. Germline CDR1 reads PRHDT; CDR2 reads FYEKMQ (reference sequence). The ends were cut back, 5 bases at V and 0 bases at J, with 13 bases in the middle. CDR3 in amino acids: CASSPAGMSNYGYTF. CDR3 sequence (DNA): TGTGCCAGCAGCCCCGCCGGGATGTCTAACTATGGCTACACCTTC.

This clonotype was detected ten times or more. The chain has TRBV5-1 and TRBJ1-3, with D unresolved. The CDR3 spans 15 residues. Trimming stripped 4 bases from V and 1 base from J, with 12 bases between. Germline values: CDR1 SGHRS, CDR2 YFSETQ. For the CDR3, the DNA is TGCGCCAGCAGCCTGATAGGGAATTCTGGAAACACCATATATTTT. As protein: CASSLIGNSGNTIYF.

This clonotype was observed many times. The chain has TRBV7-9 and TRBJ2-1; possible D gene TRBD2, 7 bases. V was pared by 4 bases and J by 5 bases, with 15 bases between. Germline V CDR1 and CDR2: SEHNR, FQNEAQ (reference sequence). The CDR3 totals 15 residues. The DNA of the CDR3 is TGTGCCAGCAGCTCTCCAACGGGGGGCCACAATGAGCAGTTCTTC. It yields the protein CASSSPTGGHNEQFF. The variable domain in full, completed from reference TRBV7-9 and TRBJ2-1, reads DTGVSQNPRHKITKRGQNVTFRCDPISEHNRLYWYRQTLGQGPEFLTYFQNEAQLEKSRLLSDRFSAERPKGSFSTLEIQRTEQGDSAMYLCASSSPTGGHNEQFFGPGTRLTVL.

Concerning this clonotype itself: A much larger clone differs by one base, so this may be a read error. V gene TRBV5-5 combines with J gene TRBJ2-4; D gene ambiguous. The CDR3 is made up of 13 amino acids. The V gene's germline CDR1 is SGHKS and CDR2 YYEKEE (reference sequence). With 4 bases removed from V and 4 bases from J, the gap between germline ends came to 9 bases. CDR3 nucleotide sequence: TGTGCCAGCAGCCGCCGGCCAAAAAACATTCAGTACTTC. Residues: CASSRRPKNIQYF. Combining the CDR3 with reference TRBV5-5 and TRBJ2-4 gives the whole variable domain DAGVTQSPTHLIKTRGQQVTLRCSPISGHKSVSWYQQVLGQGPQFIFQYYEKEERGRGNFPDRFSARQFPNYSSELNVNALLLGDSALYLCASSRRPKNIQYFGAGTRLSVL.

Here the CDR3 reads CSVEYVTDGYEQYF. For the CDR3, the DNA is TGCAGCGTTGAATACGTGACGGACGGCTACGAGCAGTACTTC. The chain is built from TRBV29-1 and TRBJ2-7; D ambiguous. The CDR3 sequence is 14 residues long. CDR1 is SQVTM, CDR2 ANQGSEA, per germline. Trimming shortened V by 2 bases and J by 3 bases, and 14 bases separated the two germline ends.

This clonotype came up once. The rearrangement links TRBV12-3 or TRBV12-4 to TRBJ2-5; D remains ambiguous. V lost 2 bases to trimming and J lost 7 bases, with 14 bases between them. This CDR3 contains 14 residues. The CDR3 spells CASSLSPLAATQYF. The CDR3, as DNA: TGTGCCAGCAGTTTATCCCCCTTGGCCGCGACCCAGTACTTC.

This clonotype was seen at least ten times. The V and J genes are TRBV6-5 and TRBJ1-2; D remains unclear. CDR1 and CDR2 from the germline V gene are MNHEY and SVGAGI. This CDR3 has 16 residues. With 0 bases removed from V and 4 bases from J, the gap between germline ends came to 15 bases. The CDR3 spells CASSYSIRLGSYGYTF. The CDR3 DNA sequence: TGTGCCAGCAGTTACTCCATTCGTCTGGGTTCCTATGGCTACACCTTC.